This T cell receptor beta chain was identified in a study of regulatory T cells in long-lasting Graves disease. The CDR3 has 17 residues. Germline trimming cut 2 bases from V and 7 bases from J; bases unmatched to any gene: 17. CDR1 and CDR2 (germline): SNHLY, FYNNEI. Documented time point: newly diagnosed GD, antithyroid drugs for less than 3 months. From RNA extracted from PBMCs, the TCR library was made. Library construction for TCR beta used iRepertoire HTBI primers and Arm-PCR of CDR3 regions. TCRdb reprocessed the multiplex PCR reads via MiXCR and lists one record per CDR3 protein. This table holds 620,000 or so distinct CDR3 sequences, 16% found once. Another study also made use of these data, one on T cells in Graves' hyperthyroidism and ophthalmopathy.

This sequence originates from a woman between 25 and 40 years old with Graves disease. This rearrangement joins TRBV2 to TRBJ2-7, with 7 bases aligning to TRBD2. Material: peripheral blood mononuclear cells (PBMCs), obtained at new diagnosis, from a patient treated with antithyroid drugs. The CDR3 coding sequence is TGTGCCAGCAGTGAATGGGGGACCGGCGGACCGGGGGGTGAGCAGTACTTC. Amino acids: CASSEWGTGGPGGEQYF.